What follows describes a single T cell receptor beta chain. Each CDR3 protein is one row after TCRdb ran MiXCR on the 5' RACE reads. This sample has fewer than 350,000 distinct CDR3 sequences, with approximately 15% found just once. This sample was included in a study of T-cell memory formation after mild COVID-19. Germline assignment: CDR1 SGHTA and CDR2 FQGTGA. The CDR3 covers 16 residues. V lost 5 bases and J lost 4; bases outside the gene matches: 6. The chain is built from TRBV7-3 and TRBJ2-5, with 14 bases fitting TRBD2. Sample: PBMCs or a T cell subset sorted from them (not recorded which). This clonotype originated in a man aged 18 to 30 who had mild COVID-19 (a few samples of this study predate the infection). Cell type and time point are not known. The CDR3: CASSTGLAGGAETQYF. CDR3 nucleotide sequence: TGTGCCAGCAGCACCGGACTAGCGGGGGGAGCAGAGACCCAGTACTTC.